In its sample, the clone carrying this T cell receptor beta chain was seen many times. The data are from a study of T cells in Graves' hyperthyroidism and ophthalmopathy. TCR beta CDR3 regions were amplified from RNA. In the first-round RT-PCR of the TCR CDR3, the HTBI primer set was used. MiXCR was run by TCRdb on the multiplex PCR reads, yielding one entry per CDR3 protein. This sample has around 600,000 distinct CDR3 sequences, with 15% to 19% found just once. The specimen was blood. This receptor was taken from a woman aged 25-40 years with Graves' hyperthyroidism.

This chain's CDR3 is CASTRTSARDIYGYTF. DNA for the CDR3: TGTGCCAGCACCCGAACCTCCGCTAGAGATATCTATGGCTACACCTTC. The chain joins TRBV2 to TRBJ1-2; no clear D gene. Deletions cut 7 bases from V and 4 bases from J, with 22 bases between. Germline lookup yields CDR1 SNHLY and CDR2 FYNNEI. This CDR3 comprises 16 residues.